This TCR beta chain was identified during a study of regulatory T cells in long-lasting Graves disease. Points from the study as a whole: Accuracy might have suffered from few samples.

Indicated time point: newly diagnosed GD, antithyroid drugs for less than 3 months. With RNA extracted from PBMCs as input, the TCR library was made. Sequencing libraries for TCR beta were prepared with iRepertoire HTBI primers and Arm-PCR of CDR3 regions. TCRdb re-analysed the multiplex PCR reads in MiXCR, keeping a single row per CDR3 protein. The sample comprises about 220,000 distinct CDR3 sequences, roughly a fifth of which are singletons, and 12% rests with the top ten. The CDR3 contains 17 residues. The V and J ends lost 0 bases and 7 bases, in that order; junction bases with no gene match: 11. Germline loops: CDR1 SGHAT, CDR2 FQDESV (reference sequence). Comment on this clonotype: Its antigen is unidentified.

The sample was also linked to a second study, of T cells in Graves' hyperthyroidism and ophthalmopathy. This second study says: The TCR CDR3 first-round RT-PCR relied on the HTBI primer set.

The sequencing used peripheral blood mononuclear cells (PBMCs), collected at new diagnosis, from a patient treated with antithyroid drugs. The source is a woman in her twenties or thirties with Graves disease. The V gene is TRBV11-1, the J gene TRBJ2-1, with 8 bases identical to TRBD2. The CDR3 protein is CASSLAPGLGIGNEQFF. CDR3 sequence (DNA): TGTGCCAGCAGCTTAGCGCCGGGACTAGGGATTGGGAATGAGCAGTTCTTC.